A single T cell receptor beta chain is shown here with its context. In its sample, this clonotype was seen many times. Its antigen is still unknown. Base qualities are not recorded, but no much larger clone differs from it by a single base. The sample belongs to a study of T cells after yellow fever vaccination (dated by TCRdb to between 2018 and 2020). Background for the entire study: Libraries from fractions with low cell numbers were prepared with the SMART-Seq v4 Ultra Low Input RNA kit. To follow T-cell clones before and after primary and booster YFV17D yellow fever vaccination, bulk TCR alpha and beta repertoires were sequenced over time. The cohort comprised two healthy male donors, one aged 18 to 29 and one aged 30 to 40 years. Blood was drawn at multiple timepoints before and after primary and secondary immunization, with bulk PBMC replicates and cell subsets isolated.

Study-level results and caveats: The secondary T-cell response was weaker than the primary response but faster, peaking on day 5 instead of day 15. Only a couple of donors were included in the study, so the extent to which the findings can be generalized is limited. Most clones expanded after primary vaccination were re-detected after the booster (almost 97% of CD4 and 88% of CD8), suggesting broad memory maintenance. Because abundant contaminating clonotypes from the bulk population could be contained in FACS-sorted repertoires, computational filtering was required. A small share of clonotypes was detected in both CD4 and CD8 compartments, with the overlap likely arising from convergent recombination.

The CDR3 covers 12 residues, taking in both the cysteine and the valine. This entry keeps only the CDR3 DNA: 36 bases, framed from base 1. Looking up the germline V gene yields CDR1 SGHTA and CDR2 FQGTGA. The junction carries 15 bases between V and J, which are trimmed by 4 bases and 11 bases respectively. Sequencing used an Illumina NovaSeq 6000. TCR cDNA was made using 5'RACE template switching, a step that added a universal primer site and unique molecular identifiers. cDNA synthesis was primed from both the TCR alpha and TCR beta constant segments. Two PCR steps were used to amplify libraries, with sample barcodes and sequencing adapters being added in the second step. Sequencing of libraries was done on Illumina HiSeq 2500 (2x100 bp) or NovaSeq (2x150 bp). In the authors' own workflow: MIGEC was used to demultiplex reads and collapse the reads into UMI consensus sequences, and MiXCR was used for V(D)J alignment. Clonotypes responding to the vaccine were identified with edgeR on replicate PBMC samples, with the criteria of FDR below 0.01 and a log2 fold change above 5 up to day 15. Bulk clonotypes were assigned CD4 or CD8 identity according to which sequenced CD4 or CD8 repertoire held them at higher abundance. TCRdb itself trimmed the public reads at Q25 with fastp, ran MiXCR and retained productive beta chains. When rows share a CDR3 protein, they turn into one entry using the most common DNA and genes. TCRdb, not the original authors, processed these V and J calls. The sample yields about 99,000 distinct CDR3 sequences; around 5.8% were counted once. The top ten clones comprise more than 40% of the sample.

Explained via the paper, the treatment or condition label denotes: live attenuated yellow fever vaccine strain. A standard Ficoll-Paque protocol was used to isolate PBMCs from peripheral blood. Dynabeads CD4 and CD8 positive selection kits were used to isolate the CD4 and CD8 T-cell fractions. TriZol was used to extract RNA from bulk PBMCs, from CD4 and CD8 fractions, and from dextramer-positive and dextramer-negative fractions. Recombination connected TRBV7-3 to TRBJ2-7; the D gene is possibly TRBD1 or TRBD2, with 5 bases matching each. The sample consisted of CD8+ T cells sorted from PBMCs, taken 10 days after the yellow fever booster vaccination. The TCR originated in a young man who received the YFV17D yellow fever vaccine. In nucleotides, the sequence is TGTGCCAGCAGCTGTCCGGGACCGTGTGAGTACGTC. Its product reads: CASSCPGPCEYV.